Below are 13 T cell receptor beta chains sequenced from a single sample in a study of molecular identifiers for immune sequencing clone quantification. TCRdb recomputed calls from the PCR reads with MiXCR, one row per CDR3 protein. The sample holds about 510,000 distinct CDR3 sequences, roughly 24% seen once. The sample consisted of naive CD8+ T cells from blood, with Jurkat cell RNA spiked in. Subset described: FACS-sorted CD8+CD4-CCR7+CD45RA+ naive T cells. Every receptor here comes from a human donor in good health. Some libraries in this study had Jurkat cell RNA spiked in.

This clonotype was counted many times. This chain links TRBV29-1 with TRBJ2-7, with a possible D match to TRBD2 (6 bases). The CDR3 is made up of 12 amino acids. V shed 7 bases and J shed 5 bases, with 15 bases lying between them. Germline CDR1 and CDR2: SQVTM and ANQGSEA. As DNA, the CDR3 is TGCAGCGCTGGCGGGGCTGTAGACGAGCAGTACTTC. Translation gives CSAGGAVDEQYF.

This clonotype was found many times. V and J are TRBV13 and TRBJ1-5; D possibly corresponds to TRBD1 (6 bases). Germline V gives CDR1 PRHDT, CDR2 FYEKMQ (reference sequence). The CDR3 has 14 residues. The ends were cut back, 4 bases at V and 3 bases at J, with 10 bases in the middle. The CDR3 sequence: CASSSGQNNQPQHF. The CDR3 DNA reads TGTGCCAGCAGCTCCGGACAGAACAATCAGCCCCAGCATTTT.

The chain uses TRBV20-1 and TRBJ2-5, with 7 bases matching TRBD1. The germline gives CDR1 DFQATT, CDR2 SNEGSKA (reference sequence). After removal of 2 bases from V and 3 bases from J, the junction contained 6 bases not matched to a gene. The CDR3 has 14 residues. The CDR3, as DNA: TGCAGTGCTAGACGCTCCGGGACAGAAGAGACCCAGTACTTC. It translates to CSARRSGTEETQYF.

Worth noting for this clonotype: Because it lacks the conserved phenylalanine or tryptophan at the end, this CDR3 is likely a read error. The V call is TRBV28, the J call TRBJ2-5; weak D call: TRBD2 (6 bases). The germline gives CDR1 MDHEN, CDR2 SYDVKM. Trimming pared 8 bases from V and 5 bases from J, leaving 12 bases between. CDR3 size: 12 residues. The CDR3 DNA sequence: TGTGCCAGCGTGGGACGGGGGGAGACCCAGTACTCC. It specifies CASVGRGETQYS.

This chain connects TRBV5-6 to TRBJ1-5; TRBD1 agrees at 7 bases. J lost 5 bases, V lost 0 bases, and 5 bases had no gene match. This CDR3 contains 15 residues. Germline V gene lookup returns CDR1 SGHDT and CDR2 YYEEEE. CDR3 in DNA: TGTGCCAGCAGCTTGGCCGGGGACAGACATCAGCCCCAGCATTTT. Its translation is CASSLAGDRHQPQHF.

V gene TRBV25-1 combines with J gene TRBJ2-2, with D uncertain. Trimming left V 1 base short and J 5 bases short, with 8 bases between. CDR3 length equals 14 residues. Germline CDR1 is MGHDK and CDR2 is SYGVNS. CDR3 loop: CASSESQVTGELFF. The CDR3, as DNA: TGTGCCAGCAGTGAATCCCAAGTAACCGGGGAGCTGTTTTTT.

This clonotype was observed at least ten times. This sequence joins TRBV7-2 and TRBJ2-3; 8 nucleotides match TRBD1. This CDR3 is built from 16 residues. V dropped 5 bases and J dropped 7; count of bases not matched to a gene: 14. Germline V gene data show CDR1 as SGHTA and CDR2 as FQGNSA. As DNA, the CDR3 is TGTGCCAGCAGCAAGGACAGGGCGGGCACACAAAATACGCAGTATTTT. Protein: CASSKDRAGTQNTQYF.

This clonotype was detected only a few times. The chain couples TRBV7-9 to TRBJ2-7; D perhaps matches TRBD2 (5 bases). CDR1 and CDR2 (germline): SEHNR, FQNEAQ (reference sequence). CDR3 length equals 15 residues. V was shortened by 4 bases and J by 0 bases, with 13 bases between the two germline ends. In DNA form, the CDR3 reads TGTGCCAGCAGCTCCGGGATTCGGAGCTCCTACGAGCAGTACTTC. This gives the protein CASSSGIRSSYEQYF. The full variable domain, rest sourced from reference TRBV7-9 and TRBJ2-7, is DTGVSQNPRHKITKRGQNVTFRCDPISEHNRLYWYRQTLGQGPEFLTYFQNEAQLEKSRLLSDRFSAERPKGSFSTLEIQRTEQGDSAMYLCASSSGIRSSYEQYFGPGTRLTVT.

V gene TRBV12-3 or TRBV12-4 combines with J gene TRBJ1-5, with D possibly being TRBD1 (5 bases). The germline V and J ends were trimmed by 0 bases and 5 bases, with 8 bases remaining between them. CDR3 size: 14 residues. CDR3 nucleotide sequence: TGTGCCAGCAGTTTAGCCGGAGGGGATCAGCCCCAGCATTTT. Translation gives CASSLAGGDQPQHF.

V is TRBV7-9 and J is TRBJ2-7, with TRBD2 as a possible D gene (6 bases). V lost 3 bases, J lost 0 bases, and 15 bases lay in between. Germline loops: CDR1 SEHNR, CDR2 FQNEAQ (reference sequence). The CDR3 loop spans 16 amino acids. The CDR3 region has the DNA TGTGCCAGCAGCTTGTCCCCTGGGACTTCCTCCTACGAGCAGTACTTC. Its protein is CASSLSPGTSSYEQYF.

This clonotype appeared a few times. The V gene is TRBV6-5, the J gene TRBJ2-3; a possible D gene is TRBD2 (6 bases). V was trimmed by 8 bases and J by 2 bases, leaving 26 bases between them. CDR3 length: 18 amino acids. Germline assignment: CDR1 MNHEY and CDR2 SVGAGI. CDR3 amino acids: CASFSGSTPSNFTDTQYF. CDR3 DNA: TGTGCCAGCTTTAGCGGTTCGACGCCCTCCAATTTCACAGATACGCAGTATTTT.

The V gene is TRBV9, the J gene TRBJ2-5; D remains ambiguous. Germline CDR1 reads SGDLS; CDR2 reads YYNGEE. Trimming took 4 bases from V and 2 from J, leaving 15 bases between them. CDR3 length: 15 residues. In DNA, the CDR3 is TGTGCCAGCAGCTCCCTTTTTATGGGGCAAGAGACCCAGTACTTC. Protein: CASSSLFMGQETQYF.

As for this clonotype: This sequence may be a read error, since a much larger clone differs from it by one base. V gene TRBV6-2 or TRBV6-3 combines with J gene TRBJ2-7; no firm D call. V lost 5 bases and J 3 bases, leaving 11 bases between the germline ends. The length of the CDR3 is 13 residues. From germline, CDR1 is MNHEY and CDR2 SVGEGT. The CDR3 DNA reads as TGTGCCAGCAGTCACGAGGATTACTACGAGCAGTACTTC. It translates to CASSHEDYYEQYF.